The sequence of this T cell receptor (beta chain) was determined in a study of blood T cell repertoires in COVID-19. Study-wide background: Nucleic acid was either cDNA or gDNA, and it came from T cells, B-cell-depleted T cells, or PBMCs.

In the authors' workflow: Estimates of nucleated cell counts were drawn from the amplification of reference gene primers. Profiling relied on immunoSEQ multiplex PCR, and the TCRdb table lists in-frame clones only, not all of them. From that table come the V and J calls and clone size; the DNA was used to work out D and trimming. The table lists around 100,000 clones, roughly four fifths of them singletons, with roughly 8.2% in the top ten. Trimming removed 7 bases at V and 5 bases at J, with 15 bases between. The CDR3 runs 13 residues. Germline lookup yields CDR1 SGHRS and CDR2 YFSETQ. This chain links TRBV5-1 with TRBJ2-5; D uncertain. The TCR comes from an older man with acute or convalescent COVID-19. Sequencing was done on a sample of peripheral blood. In DNA, the CDR3 is TGCGCCAGCTCGCGGCTCCCTGGGGAGACCCAGTACTTC. Translating gives CASSRLPGETQYF.